The rows below give T cell receptor beta chains drawn from one sample of a study of T cells in Graves' hyperthyroidism and ophthalmopathy. TCRdb redid the calling of the multiplex PCR reads with MiXCR, one entry per CDR3 protein. Of around 350,000 distinct CDR3 sequences listed, 15% to 20% are singletons. Material for sequencing was blood. The receptors were sampled from a woman aged 18-29 years with Graves' hyperthyroidism. Both conserved end residues are part of each CDR3. D genes are given only for firm matches. Not every row has a clone size; where given, it reads once, few, many or a size class.

>TRBJ1-1|NA|TRBV3-1|few
CASSQDTPPTTEAFF
TGTGCCAGCAGCCAAGATACGCCTCCGACCACTGAAGCTTTCTTT
>TRBJ1-1|TRBD1|TRBV5-1|many
CASSYGDRGTEAFF
TGCGCCAGCAGCTATGGGGACAGGGGCACTGAAGCTTTCTTT
>TRBJ2-5|TRBD1|TRBV19|many
CASSMGQNQETQYF
TGTGCCAGTAGTATGGGACAGAATCAAGAGACCCAGTACTTC
>TRBJ1-3|NA|TRBV7-9|many
CASSLELGSGNTIYF
TGTGCCAGCAGCTTAGAATTGGGCTCCGGAAACACCATATATTTT
>TRBJ2-2|TRBD1|TRBV7-7|few
CASSFPRSRGRSGELFF
TGTGCCAGCAGCTTCCCCCGATCGAGGGGGCGTTCCGGGGAGCTGTTTTTT
>TRBJ2-7|NA|TRBV2|many
CASSVHGSYEQYF
TGTGCCAGCAGTGTCCATGGGAGCTACGAGCAGTACTTC
>TRBJ2-1|NA|TRBV20-1|many
CSARRPEQFF
TGCAGTGCTAGAAGGCCAGAGCAGTTCTTC
>TRBJ2-3|NA|TRBV14|few
CASSQDLSRRGRDTQYF
TGTGCCAGCAGCCAAGATCTTTCTCGAAGGGGACGGGATACGCAGTATTTT
>TRBJ1-1|NA|TRBV7-8|many
CASSLVVGNTEAFF
TGTGCCAGCAGCTTAGTAGTCGGGAACACTGAAGCTTTCTTT
>TRBJ2-7|NA|TRBV30|many
CAWSDKGGLDEQYF
TGTGCCTGGAGTGATAAAGGGGGGTTGGACGAGCAGTACTTC
>TRBJ2-7|NA|TRBV6-1|many
CASSEPPGSSDEQYF
TGTGCCAGCAGTGAACCTCCAGGGTCGTCTGACGAGCAGTACTTC
>TRBJ2-4|NA|TRBV3-1|many
CASSPTGLGGGLQYF
TGTGCCAGCAGCCCCACAGGACTCGGAGGGGGGCTTCAGTACTTC
>TRBJ1-2|NA|TRBV28|many
CASSSPLSRSLDLGYGYTF
TGTGCCAGCAGTAGTCCTTTAAGCAGATCGTTAGATCTTGGGTATGGCTACACCTTC
>TRBJ2-2|NA|TRBV7-8|NA
CASSFRVFRELFF
TGTGCCAGCAGCTTCAGGGTATTCAGGGAGCTGTTTTTT
>TRBJ2-2|NA|TRBV24-1|few
CATSDPNPRGSAGELFF
TGTGCCACCAGTGATCCAAACCCGAGGGGATCGGCCGGGGAGCTGTTTTTT
>TRBJ1-5|TRBD1|TRBV7-8|NA
CASSSANLGTGTNQPQHF
TGTGCCAGCAGCTCGGCGAATCTCGGGACAGGGACCAATCAGCCCCAGCATTTT
>TRBJ2-5|NA|TRBV12-3/TRBV12-4|many
CASSLSQEGMETQYF
TGTGCCAGCAGTTTATCCCAGGAGGGCATGGAGACCCAGTACTTC
>TRBJ2-7|TRBD1|TRBV18|NA
CASSLMTGTDEQYF
TGTGCCAGCTCACTGATGACAGGGACGGACGAGCAGTACTTC
>TRBJ2-7|NA|TRBV20-1|many
CSALTGFPYEQYF
TGCAGTGCTCTAACAGGTTTTCCCTACGAGCAGTACTTC
>TRBJ1-6|TRBD1|TRBV6-1|many
CASSSDRDPSPLHF
TGTGCCAGCAGCTCTGACAGGGACCCATCACCCCTCCACTTT
>TRBJ2-7|TRBD1|TRBV28|many
CASRRTGGAYEQYF
TGTGCCAGCAGGCGGACAGGGGGAGCCTACGAGCAGTACTTC
>TRBJ2-7|NA|TRBV6-1|many
CASSTLKTVTYEQYF
TGTGCCAGCAGTACGTTGAAGACAGTTACCTACGAGCAGTACTTC
>TRBJ2-2|TRBD2|TRBV5-1|many
CASNSGGLTGELFF
TGCGCCAGCAACAGCGGGGGACTTACCGGGGAGCTGTTTTTT
>TRBJ2-7|NA|TRBV5-8|many
CASSLGLGSYEQYF
TGTGCCAGCAGCTTAGGGTTGGGGTCCTACGAGCAGTACTTC
>TRBJ2-5|TRBD2|TRBV9|many
CASSEAGLRQETQYF
TGTGCCAGCAGCGAAGCGGGACTGAGACAAGAGACCCAGTACTTC
>TRBJ2-4|NA|TRBV6-2/TRBV6-3|many
CASRTGGAVNIQYF
TGTGCCAGCAGGACTGGGGGGGCTGTGAACATTCAGTACTTC
>TRBJ2-2|NA|TRBV10-3|many
CAIGANSNTGELFF
TGTGCCATCGGAGCAAATTCAAACACCGGGGAGCTGTTTTTT
>TRBJ2-7|TRBD2|TRBV20-1|NA
CSARDLAGVIYEQYF
TGCAGTGCTAGAGATTTAGCGGGAGTAATTTACGAGCAGTACTTC
>TRBJ2-7|TRBD2|TRBV12-3/TRBV12-4|NA
CASSWTSDTYEQYF
TGTGCCAGCAGTTGGACTAGCGATACCTACGAGCAGTACTTC
>TRBJ1-5|TRBD1|TRBV27|many
CAGSLGTGEGNQPQHF
TGTGCCGGCAGTCTCGGGACAGGGGAGGGCAATCAGCCCCAGCATTTT
>TRBJ2-5|NA|TRBV6-2/TRBV6-3|many
CASSAQGLTQYF
TGTGCCAGCAGTGCACAGGGACTGACCCAGTACTTC
>TRBJ1-2|TRBD1|TRBV10-3|many
CAISEGTGGNYGYTF
TGTGCCATCAGTGAAGGGACAGGGGGCAATTATGGCTACACCTTC
>TRBJ2-7|TRBD1|TRBV20-1|many
CSARITGDEQYF
TGCAGTGCTCGAATCACAGGGGATGAGCAGTACTTC
>TRBJ2-1|NA|TRBV9|NA
CASSVVGSGNEQFF
TGTGCCAGCAGCGTAGTTGGTAGCGGCAATGAGCAGTTCTTC
>TRBJ1-1|NA|TRBV15|many
CATSRNRDNGKTEAFF
TGTGCCACCAGCAGGAACCGGGACAACGGGAAGACTGAAGCTTTCTTT
>TRBJ2-4|NA|TRBV11-2|many
CASSLGDSRNIQYF
TGTGCCAGCAGCTTAGGGGACTCGAGAAACATTCAGTACTTC
>TRBJ1-2|NA|TRBV24-1|many
CATSDFGGSGGYTF
TGTGCCACCAGTGATTTCGGAGGGTCAGGTGGCTACACCTTC